A single sample gave rise to the 20 T cell receptor beta chains below, sequenced in a study of control samples from healthy donors and cancer patients. Produced via immunoSEQ multiplex PCR; TCRdb's table is partial and in-frame only. The sample lists under 150,000 clones, around 90% occurring once. Sequencing was done on a sample of blood. All receptors come from a man under 40 in good health.

This clone was seen just once. The rearrangement links TRBV4-3 to TRBJ2-1; 9 nucleotides match TRBD2. The CDR3 consists of 14 residues. J lost 5 bases, V lost 2 bases, and 1 base had no gene match. Germline V lookup: CDR1 LGHNA, CDR2 YSLEER. This CDR3 reads CASSQLAGNNEQFF. In nucleotides, the CDR3 is TGCGCCAGCAGCCAACTAGCGGGAAACAATGAGCAGTTCTTC.

The chain couples TRBV6-2 or TRBV6-3 to TRBJ2-7; D is unresolved. This CDR3 comprises 12 residues. The V gene's germline CDR1 is MNHEY and CDR2 SVGEGT. V lost 2 bases, J lost 2 bases, and 4 bases lay in between. The CDR3 spells CASSYHPYEQYF. The CDR3 bases are TGTGCCAGCAGTTACCATCCCTACGAGCAGTACTTC.

The chain couples TRBV5-6 to TRBJ1-6; no clear D gene. V dropped 4 bases and J dropped 7 bases, with 15 bases sitting between them. The CDR3 extends over 15 amino acids. Germline-derived CDR1 and CDR2 are SGHDT and YYEEEE. The DNA of the CDR3 is TGTGCCAGCAGCCCCTTCCGGGCCTCGAATTCACCCCTCCACTTT. Its protein is CASSPFRASNSPLHF.

This clone has a single count. V gene TRBV3-1 (or the pseudogene TRBV3-2) combines with J gene TRBJ1-5; maybe TRBD1 (6 bases). Trimming left V 1 base short and J 7 bases short, with 14 bases between. This CDR3 contains 15 residues. CDR1 LGHDT and CDR2 YNNKEL come from the germline V gene (reference sequence). The CDR3: CASSQGVGGQQPQHF. The CDR3 region has the DNA TGTGCCAGCAGCCAAGGTGTAGGGGGACAACAGCCCCAGCATTTT.

The DNA of the CDR3 is TGTGCCAGCAGCCCGGCGGCTACTAGCGGGAGTTTCACTTTGACAGATACGCAGTATTTT. It specifies CASSPAATSGSFTLTDTQYF. This chain connects TRBV5-5 to TRBJ2-3, with 11 bases aligning to TRBD2. Germline CDR1 reads SGHKS; CDR2 reads YYEKEE (reference sequence). There are 20 residues in the CDR3. With V trimmed by 4 bases and J by 3 bases, 19 bases remained unmatched.

The gene calls are TRBV5-1 and TRBJ1-1; 8 bases are a match to TRBD1. The length of the CDR3 is 15 residues. Germline V gene sequence: CDR1 SGHRS, CDR2 YFSETQ. The V and J ends lost 4 bases and 4 bases, in that order; junction bases with no gene match: 9. CDR3: CASSQVTGVTTEAFF. The CDR3 bases are TGCGCCAGCAGCCAGGTGACAGGGGTCACCACTGAAGCTTTCTTT. Complete variable domain (other parts from reference TRBV5-1 and TRBJ1-1): KAGVTQTPRYLIKTRGQQVTLSCSPISGHRSVSWYQQTPGQGLQFLFEYFSETQRNKGNFPGRFSGRQFSNSRSEMNVSTLELGDSALYLCASSQVTGVTTEAFFGQGTRLTVV.

This clone was seen just once. The V and J genes are TRBV3-1 (or the pseudogene TRBV3-2) and TRBJ2-3, with 9 bases that match TRBD2. Germline lookup yields CDR1 LGHDT and CDR2 YNNKEL (reference sequence). V lost 5 bases to trimming and J lost 4 bases; unmatched junction nucleotides: 7. This CDR3 contains 15 residues. In DNA form, the CDR3 reads TGTGCCAGCAGCAGACCGGGACTAGCATCAGATACGCAGTATTTT. Residues: CASSRPGLASDTQYF.

This rearrangement joins TRBV12-3 or TRBV12-4 to TRBJ2-7; D is uncertain. This CDR3 region has 13 residues. V lost 4 bases to trimming and J lost 12 bases, with 19 bases between them. The CDR3 protein is CASSSRLTTLRYF. CDR3 DNA sequence: TGTGCCAGCAGTTCCAGACTTACGACTCTTCGGTACTTC.

V usage is TRBV11-3 and J usage is TRBJ2-7, with D perhaps TRBD2 (5 bases). Looked up from germline, CDR1 is SGHNT and CDR2 is YENEEA. The germline V and J ends were trimmed by 5 bases and 6 bases, with 14 bases remaining between them. There are 13 residues in the CDR3. The CDR3 here is CASSKATRVEQYF. CDR3 nucleotides: TGTGCCAGCAGCAAAGCTACGAGGGTCGAGCAGTACTTC.

V gene TRBV28 combines with J gene TRBJ1-1; possible D gene TRBD1, 6 bases. The germline gives CDR1 MDHEN, CDR2 SYDVKM. The CDR3 spans 15 residues. With 0 bases removed from V and 4 bases from J, the gap between germline ends came to 12 bases. This chain's CDR3 is CASSLWGGPSTEAFF. The CDR3 coding sequence is TGTGCCAGCAGTTTATGGGGGGGCCCGAGCACTGAAGCTTTCTTT.

The CDR3 nucleotides are TGTGCCAGCAGTCTAACAGGGGAGACCGCGTCCCAGCATTTT. Residues: CASSLTGETASQHF. The rearrangement links TRBV6-2 or TRBV6-3 to TRBJ1-5, with 7 bases identical to TRBD1. V dropped 5 bases and J dropped 11; count of bases not matched to a gene: 12. This CDR3 spans 14 amino acids. The germline gives CDR1 MNHEY, CDR2 SVGEGT.

The chain employs TRBV14 and TRBJ2-5; D possibly matches TRBD1 or TRBD2 (5 bases each). Germline V CDR1 and CDR2: SGHDN, FVKESK. This CDR3 contains 15 residues. Trimming stripped 4 bases from V and 1 base from J, with 13 bases between. CDR3 loop: CASSPSTRGQETQYF. The CDR3 nucleotides are TGTGCCAGCAGCCCAAGTACTAGGGGCCAAGAGACCCAGTACTTC. Supplemented by reference TRBV14 and TRBJ2-5, the full variable domain reads EAGVTQFPSHSVIEKGQTVTLRCDPISGHDNLYWYRRVMGKEIKFLLHFVKESKQDESGMPNNRFLAERTGGTYSTLKVQPAELEDSGVYFCASSPSTRGQETQYFGPGTRLLVL.

J is TRBJ2-3 and V is TRBV12-3 or TRBV12-4; D gene ambiguous. V lost 0 bases and J lost 5, with 6 bases in between. The CDR3 consists of 13 residues. In DNA, the CDR3 is TGTGCCAGCAGTTTAGCTTGGAGAGATACGCAGTATTTT. Its protein product is CASSLAWRDTQYF.

The chain is built from TRBV19 and TRBJ1-2; 7 nucleotides align to TRBD1. CDR3 size: 12 residues. Germline V gene sequence: CDR1 LNHDA, CDR2 SQIVND (reference sequence). V shed 8 bases and J 8 bases; nucleotides not matched to a gene: 8. CDR3 nucleotide sequence: TGTGCCAGTTCCAACAGGGGTGGAGGCTACACCTTC. Protein sequence: CASSNRGGGYTF.

The chain recombines TRBV7-2 with TRBJ1-4, with 7 bases matching TRBD1. Germline CDR1 reads SGHTA; CDR2 reads FQGNSA. The CDR3 contains 16 residues. V lost 2 bases and J lost 0; bases outside the gene matches: 3. The CDR3 region has the DNA TGTGCCAGCAGCTTAAACAGGGGCACAACTAATGAAAAACTGTTTTTT. It yields the protein CASSLNRGTTNEKLFF.

The chain is built from TRBV7-3 and TRBJ1-1; D remains unclear. Germline assignment: CDR1 SGHTA and CDR2 FQGTGA. CDR3 length: 17 residues. V lost 2 bases, J lost 0 bases, and 16 bases lay in between. The CDR3 loop reads CASSLHPAIRMNTEAFF. DNA for the CDR3: TGTGCCAGCAGCTTACACCCAGCCATCCGTATGAACACTGAAGCTTTCTTT.

This clone appeared a single time. J is TRBJ2-1 and V is TRBV7-3; TRBD1 aligns across 8 bases. CDR1 and CDR2 (germline): SGHTA, FQGTGA. The CDR3 spans 14 residues. J gave up 4 bases and V 6 bases, and 5 bases lay outside the gene matches. This CDR3 is CASSRDRNYNEQFF. The CDR3 DNA reads as TGTGCCAGCAGTCGGGACAGGAATTACAATGAGCAGTTCTTC.

The chain employs TRBV2 and TRBJ1-2; the D gene is possibly TRBD1 (5 bases). Looked up from germline, CDR1 is SNHLY and CDR2 is FYNNEI. CDR3 length: 15 residues. The V end was cut by 3 bases, the J end by 3 bases, with 14 bases between. The DNA of the CDR3 is TGTGCCAGCAGTGAGGGTGGGGGTATATACTATGGCTACACCTTC. It encodes CASSEGGGIYYGYTF.

The chain joins TRBV5-6 to TRBJ2-5; 9 bases are a match to TRBD2. CDR3 length equals 15 residues. The trim removed 6 bases at V and 5 bases at J, leaving 11 bases unmatched. Germline CDR1 and CDR2: SGHDT and YYEEEE. The CDR3 sequence: CASNLAGDDFETQYF. Here the CDR3 DNA reads TGTGCCAGCAACTTAGCGGGAGATGATTTTGAGACCCAGTACTTC. The full variable domain, with the rest looked up from reference TRBV5-6 and TRBJ2-5, is DAGVTQSPTHLIKTRGQQVTLRCSPKSGHDTVSWYQQALGQGPQFIFQYYEEEERQRGNFPDRFSGHQFPNYSSELNVNALLLGDSALYLCASNLAGDDFETQYFGPGTRLLVL.

Turning to this clone: The junction departs from the called germline gene at one end, perhaps through a read error. The chain employs TRBV6-6 and TRBJ2-7, with D unresolved. Germline V gene lookup returns CDR1 MNHNY and CDR2 SVGAGI (reference sequence). The CDR3 extends over 13 amino acids. CDR3 protein: CAGSYAETYEQYF. The DNA of the CDR3 is TGTGCCGGCAGTTACGCAGAAACCTACGAGCAGTACTTC.